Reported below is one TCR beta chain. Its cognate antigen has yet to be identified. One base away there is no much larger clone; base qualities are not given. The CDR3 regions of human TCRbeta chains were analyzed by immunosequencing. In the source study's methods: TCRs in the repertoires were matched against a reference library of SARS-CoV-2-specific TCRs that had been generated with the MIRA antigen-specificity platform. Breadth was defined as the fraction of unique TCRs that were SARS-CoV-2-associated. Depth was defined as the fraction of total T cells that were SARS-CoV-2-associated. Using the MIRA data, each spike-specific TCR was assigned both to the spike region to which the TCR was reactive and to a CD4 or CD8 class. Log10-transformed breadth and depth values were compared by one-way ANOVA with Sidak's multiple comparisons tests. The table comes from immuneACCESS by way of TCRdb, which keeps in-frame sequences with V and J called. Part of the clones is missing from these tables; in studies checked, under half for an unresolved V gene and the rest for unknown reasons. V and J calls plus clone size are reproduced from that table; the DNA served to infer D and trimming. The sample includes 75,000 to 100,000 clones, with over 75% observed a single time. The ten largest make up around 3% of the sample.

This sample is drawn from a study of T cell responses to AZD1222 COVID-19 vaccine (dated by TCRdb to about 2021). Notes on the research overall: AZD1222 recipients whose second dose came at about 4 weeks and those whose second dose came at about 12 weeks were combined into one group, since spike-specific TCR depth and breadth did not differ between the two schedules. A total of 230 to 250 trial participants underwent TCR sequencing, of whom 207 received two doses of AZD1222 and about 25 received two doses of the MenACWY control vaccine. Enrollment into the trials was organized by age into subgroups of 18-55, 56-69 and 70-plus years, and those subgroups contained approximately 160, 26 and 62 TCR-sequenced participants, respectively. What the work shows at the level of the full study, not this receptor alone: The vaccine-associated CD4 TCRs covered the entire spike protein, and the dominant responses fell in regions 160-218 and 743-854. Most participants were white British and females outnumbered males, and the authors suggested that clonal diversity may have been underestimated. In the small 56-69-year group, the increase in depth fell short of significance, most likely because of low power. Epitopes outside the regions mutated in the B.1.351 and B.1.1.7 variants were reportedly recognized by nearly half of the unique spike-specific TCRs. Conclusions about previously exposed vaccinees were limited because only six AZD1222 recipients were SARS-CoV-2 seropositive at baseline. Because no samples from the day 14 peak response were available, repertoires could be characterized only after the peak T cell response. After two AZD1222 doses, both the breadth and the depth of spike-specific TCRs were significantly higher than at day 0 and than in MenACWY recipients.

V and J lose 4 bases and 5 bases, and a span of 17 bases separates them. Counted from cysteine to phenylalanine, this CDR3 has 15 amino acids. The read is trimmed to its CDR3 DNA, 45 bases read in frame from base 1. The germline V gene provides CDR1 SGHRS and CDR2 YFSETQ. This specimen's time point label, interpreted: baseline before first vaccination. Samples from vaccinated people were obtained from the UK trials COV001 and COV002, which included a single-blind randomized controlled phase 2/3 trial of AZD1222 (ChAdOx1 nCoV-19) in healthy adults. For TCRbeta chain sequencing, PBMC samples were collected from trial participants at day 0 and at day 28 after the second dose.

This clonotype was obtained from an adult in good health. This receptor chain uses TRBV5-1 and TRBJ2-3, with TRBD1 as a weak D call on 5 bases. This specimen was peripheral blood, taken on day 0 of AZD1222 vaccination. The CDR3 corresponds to CASSTRTSRGDTQYF. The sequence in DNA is TGCGCCAGCAGCACCCGGACCTCAAGGGGAGATACGCAGTATTTT.